The 29 T cell receptor beta chains below were found in one sample sequenced in a study of shared T cell receptors in the human thymus. Sequencing was performed with immunoSEQ multiplex PCR; in TCRdb, only in-frame clones are kept and a portion is missing. The repertoire includes about 730,000 clones, 80% to 90% of them detected once, and more than 0.008% sits in the top ten. This sample also appeared in a second study, on human thymus T cells.

The sequenced sample consisted of thymocytes. Every receptor here comes from a girl less than two years old with a congenital heart defect.

This chain uses TRBV4-2 with TRBJ1-1; 7 bases are a match to TRBD1. The germline CDR1 and CDR2 sequences are LGHNA and YNFKEQ. The trim removed 4 bases at V and 4 bases at J, leaving 15 bases unmatched. The CDR3 has 17 residues. The DNA of the CDR3 is TGTGCCAGCAGCCCCCTAGACGACAGGGTGAATAGCACTGAAGCTTTCTTT. Its translation: CASSPLDDRVNSTEAFF.

V gene TRBV25-1 combines with J gene TRBJ1-6; D is uncertain. Germline V gives CDR1 MGHDK, CDR2 SYGVNS. Trimming shortened V by 6 bases and J by 6 bases, and 12 bases separated the two germline ends. This CDR3 spans 14 amino acids. The CDR3 loop is CASSYSRFNSPLHF. As DNA, the CDR3 is TGTGCCAGCAGCTATTCGAGATTTAATTCACCCCTCCACTTT.

This clone occurred a few times. The chain carries TRBV5-8 and TRBJ2-7, with 12 positions matching TRBD1. Germline V lookup: CDR1 SGHTS, CDR2 YDEGEE. The CDR3 runs 16 residues. Trimming removed 1 base from V and 6 bases from J; junction bases left unmatched: 8. CDR3 sequence reads: CASSLPHRDRGREQYF. The CDR3 DNA follows: TGTGCCAGCAGCTTGCCACACCGGGACAGGGGGCGCGAGCAGTACTTC.

J is TRBJ1-2 and V is TRBV28; D call uncertain. Germline V lookup: CDR1 MDHEN, CDR2 SYDVKM. The CDR3 covers 17 residues. V lost 2 bases and J 8 bases, leaving 24 bases between the germline ends. The CDR3 nucleotides read TGTGCCAGCAGTTTAAGTTTCTGGCGGAGAAAGTATGTAGGCTACACCTTC. It encodes CASSLSFWRRKYVGYTF.

The J gene is TRBJ1-1, the V gene TRBV27; TRBD1 is a possible D gene (5 bases). V was clipped by 8 bases and J by 2 bases, with 9 bases between them. This CDR3 spans 12 amino acids. Per the germline V gene, CDR1 is MNHEY and CDR2 is SMNVEV (reference sequence). The CDR3 protein is CASRQRNTEAFF. The CDR3 DNA reads as TGTGCCAGCCGACAGAGAAACACTGAAGCTTTCTTT.

V usage is TRBV29-1 and J usage is TRBJ2-7; 12 bases are a match to TRBD1. The CDR3 extends over 13 amino acids. Per germline, CDR1 SQVTM and CDR2 ANQGSEA. The junction had 6 bases not matched to a gene; V was cut back by 7 bases and J by 5 bases. CDR3 bases: TGCAGCGCTTCCGGGACAGGGGGCCACGAGCAGTACTTC. It encodes CSASGTGGHEQYF.

This clone was observed a few times. The chain has TRBV19 and TRBJ2-1; TRBD2 aligns across 11 bases. Germline CDR1 and CDR2: LNHDA and SQIVND (reference sequence). Trimming cost V 5 bases and J 1 base; bases outside gene matches: 13. The CDR3 runs 19 residues. CDR3 bases: TGTGCCAGTAGTCTCGTCCTAGCGGGGGGTCTCGGATCCTACAATGAGCAGTTCTTC. This gives the protein CASSLVLAGGLGSYNEQFF.

This clone has more than one count but fewer than ten. The chain carries TRBV5-4 and TRBJ2-2; 7 positions agree with TRBD1. The CDR3 spans 19 residues. CDR1 and CDR2 (germline): SGHNT, YYREEE (reference sequence). Unmatched junction bases numbered 12, after V lost 0 bases and J lost 1 base. The CDR3 DNA reads TGTGCCAGCAGCTTGGCCCCGCCCACAGGGGCGGAGAACACCGGGGAGCTGTTTTTT. The encoded protein is CASSLAPPTGAENTGELFF.

This clone was detected only a few times. This chain uses TRBV13 with TRBJ1-4; tentative D call: TRBD1 (6 bases). The CDR3 is made up of 16 amino acids. Germline V gene data show CDR1 as PRHDT and CDR2 as FYEKMQ (reference sequence). Trimming left V 4 bases short and J 8 bases short, with 20 bases between. CDR3 amino acids: CASSSRTADEGEKLFF. DNA of the CDR3: TGTGCCAGCAGCTCGCGGACAGCCGACGAGGGCGAAAAACTGTTTTTT. The entire variable domain, with the rest obtained from reference TRBV13 and TRBJ1-4, is as follows: AAGVIQSPRHLIKEKRETATLKCYPIPRHDTVYWYQQGPGQDPQFLISFYEKMQSDKGSIPDRFSAQQFSDYHSELNMSSLELGDSALYFCASSSRTADEGEKLFFGSGTQLSVL.

This chain connects TRBV4-1 to TRBJ2-7; perhaps TRBD1 as D (5 bases). The CDR3 covers 16 residues. Germline values: CDR1 MGHRA, CDR2 YSYEKL. The V end lost 0 bases, the J end lost 0 bases, and 12 bases lay between the germline ends. CDR3 in DNA: TGCGCCAGCAGCCAAGATGGGGCGCCTGACTCCTACGAGCAGTACTTC. Its protein product is CASSQDGAPDSYEQYF.

The genes are TRBV4-1 and TRBJ2-3; unclear D gene. The CDR3 is 12 residues long. Germline V gene data show CDR1 as MGHRA and CDR2 as YSYEKL. V was shortened by 1 base and J by 5 bases, with 4 bases between the two germline ends. The CDR3 DNA sequence: TGCGCCAGCAGCCAAGCGGGAGATACGCAGTATTTT. It codes for CASSQAGDTQYF.

V is TRBV7-9 and J is TRBJ2-1; D is unclear. This CDR3 is 17 amino acids long. Germline CDR1 and CDR2: SEHNR and FQNEAQ (reference sequence). Trimming stripped 4 bases from V and 4 bases from J, with 20 bases between. CDR3 sequence reads: CASSSNPTQTLYNEQFF. CDR3 bases: TGTGCCAGCAGCTCCAACCCAACACAGACACTTTACAATGAGCAGTTCTTC.

This clone was found once. The chain joins TRBV4-1 to TRBJ1-6; possibly TRBD1 for D (6 bases). The germline V gene encodes CDR1 MGHRA and CDR2 YSYEKL. The V end was cut by 2 bases, the J end by 9 bases, with 14 bases between. The CDR3 runs to 15 residues. The CDR3 coding sequence is TGCGCCAGCAGCCAAAAGGGGGATCCTGGTTCACCCCTCCACTTT. Its protein is CASSQKGDPGSPLHF.

The chain combines TRBV9 with TRBJ2-7, with 8 bases matching TRBD2. CDR1 is SGDLS and CDR2 is YYNGEE in the germline V gene. CDR3 length: 16 amino acids. V lost 4 bases to trimming and J lost 4 bases; unmatched junction nucleotides: 13. CDR3 coding DNA: TGTGCCAGCAGCCCGGAGGGGATCGGCGGGGGGTACGAGCAGTACTTC. It codes for CASSPEGIGGGYEQYF.

The chain uses TRBV7-2 and TRBJ2-5; 11 nucleotides match TRBD1. The CDR3 length is 17 residues. Trimming cost V 0 bases and J 2 bases; bases outside gene matches: 5. Germline V gene lookup returns CDR1 SGHTA and CDR2 FQGNSA. CDR3 loop: CASSLADRGLPQETQYF. The CDR3 DNA follows: TGTGCCAGCAGCTTAGCGGACAGGGGGCTGCCTCAAGAGACCCAGTACTTC.

J is TRBJ2-5 and V is TRBV9; possibly TRBD2 for D (5 bases). V lost 0 bases to trimming and J lost 7 bases, with 13 bases between them. Germline values: CDR1 SGDLS, CDR2 YYNGEE. This CDR3 contains 14 residues. The CDR3 nucleotides read TGTGCCAGCAGCGTAGAGGGCCCCCGGGGGACCCAGTACTTC. Amino acid sequence: CASSVEGPRGTQYF.

This chain links TRBV29-1 with TRBJ1-2; D is undetermined. The V gene's germline CDR1 is SQVTM and CDR2 ANQGSEA. This CDR3 contains 14 residues. V was pared by 6 bases and J by 0 bases, with 14 bases between. The CDR3 DNA sequence: TGCAGCGTCCTCAACAGCTACCCTAACTATGGCTACACCTTC. This gives the protein CSVLNSYPNYGYTF. Full variable domain (missing parts from reference TRBV29-1 and TRBJ1-2): SAVISQKPSRDICQRGTSLTIQCQVDSQVTMMFWYRQQPGQSLTLIATANQGSEATYESGFVIDKFPISRPNLTFSTLTVSNMSPEDSSIYLCSVLNSYPNYGYTFGSGTRLTVV.

The CDR3 protein is CASSSDFRDRVSPYEQYF. CDR3 DNA sequence: TGTGCCAGCAGCTCAGACTTCCGGGACAGGGTGTCCCCCTACGAGCAGTACTTC. The V call is TRBV11-3, the J call TRBJ2-7; 9 nucleotides line up with TRBD1. Trimming took 4 bases from V and 2 from J; bases not matched to a gene: 15. CDR3 length: 18 residues. CDR1 SGHNT and CDR2 YENEEA come from the germline V gene.

CDR3 region: CASSHGLESGYEQYF. CDR3 coding DNA: TGCGCCAGCAGCCACGGCTTGGAGAGCGGCTACGAGCAGTACTTC. The chain joins TRBV4-3 to TRBJ2-7; tentative D call: TRBD2 (5 bases). Germline CDR1 is LGHNA and CDR2 is YSLEER. The V end was cut by 3 bases, the J end by 3 bases, with 15 bases between. There are 15 residues in the CDR3.

The chain combines TRBV29-1 with TRBJ1-2, with D perhaps TRBD1 (5 bases). V was cut by 4 bases and J by 8 bases, with 11 bases left in between. In germline, CDR1 is SQVTM, CDR2 ANQGSEA. This CDR3 comprises 11 residues. The CDR3 nucleotides read TGCAGCGTTGCCAGGGCTGGCGGCTACACCTTC. Encoded protein: CSVARAGGYTF.

V and J are TRBV19 and TRBJ2-3, with 7 nucleotides matching TRBD1. V trimming: 5 bases; J trimming: 0 bases; junction bases outside the gene matches: 8. This CDR3 is 16 amino acids long. Germline V CDR1 and CDR2: LNHDA, SQIVND (reference sequence). DNA for the CDR3: TGTGCCAGTAGTGCAGACAGGGATTTTAGCACAGATACGCAGTATTTT. It specifies CASSADRDFSTDTQYF.

This chain connects TRBV18 to TRBJ2-5; D is perhaps TRBD2 (5 bases). Gene TRBJ2-7 matches the end of the DNA better, so the J call may be wrong. Germline V gene lookup returns CDR1 KGHSH and CDR2 LQKENI. CDR3 length: 15 residues. The CDR3 is CASSDGISSSYEQYF. The CDR3 coding sequence is TGTGCCAGCTCGGACGGGATCTCTAGCTCCTACGAGCAGTACTTC.

This sequence joins TRBV6-1 and TRBJ2-7; 10 nucleotides line up with TRBD1. Trimming removed 8 bases from V and 5 bases from J; junction bases left unmatched: 6. Germline-derived CDR1 and CDR2 are MNHNS and SASEGT. CDR3 size: 13 residues. For the CDR3, the DNA is TGTGCCAGCCGCGGGACAGGGGTACACGAGCAGTACTTC. Translating it yields CASRGTGVHEQYF.

V usage is TRBV10-3 and J usage is TRBJ2-5; 14 positions match TRBD2. The V gene end was trimmed by 3 bases and the J gene end by 5 bases; junction bases not matched to a gene: 14. Germline V gives CDR1 ENHRY, CDR2 SYGVKD. The CDR3 covers 19 residues. CDR3 sequence reads: CAISDLGTSGGRGGETQYF. In DNA, the CDR3 is TGTGCCATCAGTGACCTCGGGACTAGCGGGGGTCGTGGAGGGGAGACCCAGTACTTC.

The chain joins TRBV10-3 to TRBJ2-3, with 9 bases aligning to TRBD2. The ends lost 7 bases at V and 6 bases at J; junction bases unmatched: 2. Germline CDR1 and CDR2: ENHRY and SYGVKD. There are 12 residues in the CDR3. The CDR3 loop reads CAITSGEDTQYF. The DNA for the CDR3 is TGTGCCATCACTAGCGGGGAGGATACGCAGTATTTT.

This clone appeared a few times. The V and J genes are TRBV2 and TRBJ2-2, with TRBD1 identical over 7 bases. After removal of 4 bases from V and 0 bases from J, the junction contained 26 bases not matched to a gene. Germline V lookup: CDR1 SNHLY, CDR2 FYNNEI. The CDR3 consists of 23 residues. For the CDR3, the DNA is TGTGCCAGCAGTGGAATGCTCCGACTTAACCGGGACAGCAACTTTACGAACACCGGGGAGCTGTTTTTT. It translates to CASSGMLRLNRDSNFTNTGELFF.

J is TRBJ1-2 and V is TRBV2; maybe TRBD1 (5 bases). The CDR3 has 15 amino acids. V gave up 6 bases and J gave up 4 bases, with 18 bases separating them. CDR1 is SNHLY and CDR2 is FYNNEI in the germline V gene. The CDR3: CASRREYRQPYGYTF. The CDR3 region has the DNA TGTGCCAGCAGACGAGAGTACCGACAGCCCTATGGCTACACCTTC.

This clone was seen only a few times. CDR3: CASSLTTGGARRNEKLFF. Written as DNA, the CDR3 is TGTGCCAGCAGTTTAACGACAGGGGGCGCGAGGAGGAATGAAAAACTGTTTTTT. This sequence joins TRBV27 and TRBJ1-4, with 10 bases that match TRBD1. Germline loops: CDR1 MNHEY, CDR2 SMNVEV (reference sequence). This CDR3 has 18 amino acids. With V trimmed by 2 bases and J by 5 bases, 11 bases remained unmatched.

Written as DNA, the CDR3 is TGTGCCAGCATTGGACAGGGTCTCGATGGCTACACCTTC. This sequence encodes CASIGQGLDGYTF. J is TRBJ1-2 and V is TRBV28, with 8 bases identical to TRBD1. This CDR3 is 13 amino acids long. Trimming took 7 bases from V and 6 from J; bases not matched to a gene: 7. Germline CDR1 is MDHEN and CDR2 is SYDVKM.